The 18 T cell receptor beta chains listed next were all sequenced from one sample in a study of glioma-infiltrating T cells. TCR alpha and beta CDR3 regions were amplified from RNA using iRepertoire nested multiplex PCR. TCRdb re-called the multiplex PCR reads with MiXCR, one entry per CDR3 protein. The table shows 90,000 or so distinct CDR3 sequences, with 35% to 50% occurring only once. Sequencing input: glioma tissue, nonneoplastic brain tissue, or PBMCs (not recorded which). These receptors came from a human donor with low-grade glioma or glioblastoma, undergoing nonglioma brain surgery, or in good health (not recorded which).

With regard to this clonotype: Compared with germline, one end of the junction differs, possibly owing to a read error. The chain has TRBV20-1 and TRBJ2-5; the D is unclear. Germline V lookup: CDR1 DFQATT, CDR2 SNEGSKA (reference sequence). This CDR3 region has 11 residues. CDR3 bases: TGCAGTGCTCAGGAAAAAGAGACACAGTACTTC. This codes for CSAQEKETQYF.

This clonotype has ten or more counts. DNA of the CDR3: TGTGCCAGCAGGCCAAGCGACAGGGCCGGGGAGCTGTTTTTT. Its translation: CASRPSDRAGELFF. The rearrangement links TRBV2 to TRBJ2-2; 7 bases agree with TRBD1. The CDR3 is 14 amino acids. Germline V gives CDR1 SNHLY, CDR2 FYNNEI. Trimming took 6 bases from V and 6 from J; bases not matched to a gene: 7.

This clonotype came up many times. V is TRBV2 and J is TRBJ2-2; D is undetermined. With 7 bases removed from V and 3 bases from J, the gap between germline ends came to 9 bases. The CDR3 runs 13 residues. CDR1 and CDR2 (germline): SNHLY, FYNNEI. CDR3 sequence reads: CASIPEYTGELFF. CDR3 nucleotide sequence: TGTGCCAGCATTCCAGAGTACACCGGGGAGCTGTTTTTT.

This clonotype was recorded many times. This sequence joins TRBV12-3 or TRBV12-4 and TRBJ2-2, with a possible D match to TRBD1 (6 bases). CDR3 size: 16 residues. The V end lost 6 bases, the J end lost 3 bases, and 17 bases lay between the germline ends. CDR3 protein: CASRPIAGQHTGELFF. CDR3 nucleotide sequence: TGTGCCAGCAGACCAATAGCCGGACAGCACACCGGGGAGCTGTTTTTT.

The CDR3: CASRQDFTGELFF. The DNA of the CDR3 is TGTGCCAGCAGGCAAGATTTCACCGGGGAGCTGTTTTTT. The V and J genes are TRBV6-2 or TRBV6-3 and TRBJ2-2; D remains unclear. The V gene's germline CDR1 is MNHEY and CDR2 SVGEGT. V lost 6 bases and J lost 4, with 9 bases in between. This CDR3 contains 13 residues.

The J gene is TRBJ1-1, the V gene TRBV4-3; D gene uncertain. CDR1 and CDR2 (germline): LGHNA, YSLEER. The CDR3 loop spans 12 amino acids. Trimming removed 8 bases at V and 7 bases at J, with 14 bases between. In DNA, the CDR3 is TGCGCCAGCCAAGAAGCGGAGTTTGAAGCTTTCTTT. Residues: CASQEAEFEAFF.

This clonotype occurred many times. V is TRBV7-9 and J is TRBJ2-7, with TRBD1 matching over 7 bases. This CDR3 is 13 amino acids long. J was trimmed by 9 bases and V by 11 bases; bases with no gene match: 16. Germline-derived CDR1 and CDR2 are SEHNR and FQNEAQ (reference sequence). The CDR3 DNA reads TGTGCCTCCAGCCCAGGGGGATATATCTGGCAGTACTTC. Its protein is CASSPGGYIWQYF.

This clonotype was recorded at least ten times. The chain recombines TRBV7-6 with TRBJ1-4, with TRBD1 identical over 7 bases. The CDR3 runs to 14 residues. From germline, CDR1 is SGHVS and CDR2 FNYEAQ. V was pared by 5 bases and J by 1 base, with 1 base of the junction left unmatched. DNA for the CDR3: TGTGCCAGCAGCCGACAGGGAACTAATGAAAAACTGTTTTTT. Protein sequence: CASSRQGTNEKLFF.

Turning to this clonotype: The junction differs from germline at one of its ends, possibly a read error. CDR3 DNA: TGTGCCGGCAGCCAAGATGGGGAGAACTATGGCTACACCTTC. Amino acid sequence: CAGSQDGENYGYTF. This chain connects TRBV7-9 to TRBJ1-2; D ambiguous. CDR1 is SEHNR, CDR2 FQNEAQ, per germline (reference sequence). CDR3 size: 14 residues.

As for this clonotype: A read error may produce the germline difference seen at one junction end. DNA of the CDR3: TGTGCCGGCAGCTTAGGACAAAGGGAAACAGATACGCAGTATTTT. It encodes CAGSLGQRETDTQYF. V gene TRBV7-9 combines with J gene TRBJ2-3; the D gene is possibly TRBD1 (5 bases). CDR1 and CDR2 (germline): SEHNR, FQNEAQ (reference sequence). This CDR3 has 15 residues.

At least ten counts were recorded for this clonotype. The chain joins TRBV7-9 to TRBJ1-2; D is ambiguous. Germline V gene data show CDR1 as SEHNR and CDR2 as FQNEAQ (reference sequence). V lost 3 bases to trimming and J lost 2 bases, with 7 bases between them. The CDR3 sequence is 13 residues long. CDR3 residues: CASSFRTNYGYTF. The CDR3, as DNA: TGTGCCAGCAGCTTCCGGACCAACTATGGCTACACCTTC.

The genes are TRBV4-1 and TRBJ1-5; D might be TRBD1 (5 bases). The CDR3 covers 18 residues. Germline CDR1 reads MGHRA; CDR2 reads YSYEKL. Trimming took off 6 bases at V and 0 bases at J, with 21 bases between the two ends. The CDR3 bases are TGCGCCAGCAGGGGACCTAAAGGGGCCTCCAATAGCAATCAGCCCCAGCATTTT. Translating it yields CASRGPKGASNSNQPQHF.

J is TRBJ1-1 and V is TRBV6-1, with D hard to call. The germline CDR1 and CDR2 sequences are MNHNS and SASEGT. The CDR3 covers 12 residues. The ends were cut back, 3 bases at V and 5 bases at J, with 7 bases in the middle. The CDR3 is CASSEGRTEAFF. The CDR3 DNA follows: TGTGCCAGCAGTGAGGGCAGAACTGAAGCTTTCTTT.

The rearrangement joins TRBV14 to TRBJ2-1; 11 bases fit TRBD2. J gave up 7 bases and V 7 bases, and 6 bases lay outside the gene matches. CDR1 is SGHDN and CDR2 is FVKESK in the germline V gene. The CDR3 runs 14 residues. As DNA, the CDR3 is TGTGCCAGCAAATCTAGCGGGGGGTCGAATGAGCAGTTCTTC. The encoded protein is CASKSSGGSNEQFF.

A few counts support this clonotype. A read error may be the cause here, since a much bigger clone is one base away. The gene calls are TRBV6-2 or TRBV6-3 and TRBJ2-5; D is perhaps TRBD2 (5 bases). V lost 6 bases, J lost 4 bases, and 18 bases lay in between. This CDR3 has 15 amino acids. Germline V gene sequence: CDR1 MNHEY, CDR2 SVGEGT. As DNA, the CDR3 is TGTGCCAGCAGCTCGTTTCAGGTAGAGGGAGAGACCCAGTACTTC. Residues: CASSSFQVEGETQYF.

The gene calls are TRBV25-1 and TRBJ2-1, with unresolved D. The length of the CDR3 is 12 residues. CDR1 is MGHDK and CDR2 is SYGVNS in the germline V gene. V lost 4 bases to trimming and J lost 9 bases, with 10 bases between them. The CDR3 coding sequence is TGTGCCAGCAGTGGGTTATTTCTTGAGCAGTTCTTC. Translated: CASSGLFLEQFF.

About this clonotype: One end of the junction does not line up with germline, which may come from a read error. The chain employs TRBV6-1 and TRBJ2-5; perhaps TRBD2 as D (5 bases). CDR1 and CDR2 from the germline V gene are MNHNS and SASEGT. This CDR3 has 15 residues. In DNA, the CDR3 is TGTGCCACCAGTGATGGGCCCTCTAGCACAGAGACCCAGTACTTC. Translated, it gives CATSDGPSSTETQYF.

Comments on this clonotype: This clone may be a read error of a much larger clone one base away. The chain couples TRBV7-9 to TRBJ2-7; possible D gene TRBD1, 5 bases. The CDR3 extends over 14 amino acids. With 5 bases removed from V and 2 bases from J, the gap between germline ends came to 13 bases. Germline lookup yields CDR1 SEHNR and CDR2 FQNEAQ (reference sequence). The CDR3 here is CASSQRQTPYEQYF. The CDR3 nucleotides read TGTGCCAGCAGCCAGAGACAGACCCCCTACGAGCAGTACTTC.